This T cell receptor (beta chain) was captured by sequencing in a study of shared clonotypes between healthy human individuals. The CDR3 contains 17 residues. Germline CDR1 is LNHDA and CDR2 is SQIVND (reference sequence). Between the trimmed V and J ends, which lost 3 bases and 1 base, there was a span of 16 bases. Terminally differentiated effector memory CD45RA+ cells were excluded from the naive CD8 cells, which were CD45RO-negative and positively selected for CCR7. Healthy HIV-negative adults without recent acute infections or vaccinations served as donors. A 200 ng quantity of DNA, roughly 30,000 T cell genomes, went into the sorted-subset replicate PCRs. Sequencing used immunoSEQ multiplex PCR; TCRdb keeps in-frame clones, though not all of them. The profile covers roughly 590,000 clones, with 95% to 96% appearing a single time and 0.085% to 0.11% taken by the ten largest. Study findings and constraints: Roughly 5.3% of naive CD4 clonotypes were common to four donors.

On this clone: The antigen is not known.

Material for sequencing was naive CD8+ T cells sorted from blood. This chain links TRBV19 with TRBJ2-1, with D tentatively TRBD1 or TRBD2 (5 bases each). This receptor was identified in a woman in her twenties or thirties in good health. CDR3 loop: CASSIFSGHPSYNEQFF. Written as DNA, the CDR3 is TGTGCCAGTAGTATCTTCTCGGGGCACCCTTCCTACAATGAGCAGTTCTTC.